These 32 T cell receptor beta chains share one sample of origin, sequenced in a study of T cell repertoires in cytomegalovirus infection. Using its own MiXCR run on the reads, TCRdb lists one record per CDR3 protein. Of approximately 400,000 distinct CDR3 sequences in the sample, approximately 33% were seen once. The sequencing input was PBMCs. The receptors shown here come from a human donor in good health (CMV status not recorded). Some clones in this sample may be carry-over from other donors' samples.

This clonotype has a count of ten or more. The V and J genes are TRBV7-6 and TRBJ2-3, with 11 bases lining up with TRBD2. V lost 5 bases and J lost 5; bases outside the gene matches: 9. Germline lookup yields CDR1 SGHVS and CDR2 FNYEAQ. The CDR3 is 16 amino acids. The chain's CDR3 is CASSLLAGGPEDTQYF. DNA for the CDR3: TGTGCCAGCAGCCTCTTAGCGGGGGGGCCCGAAGATACGCAGTATTTT.

A few counts support this clonotype. The chain is built from TRBV4-1 and TRBJ2-7; TRBD1 matches 9 bases. Germline-derived CDR1 and CDR2 are MGHRA and YSYEKL. This CDR3 has 14 residues. V lost 2 bases and J lost 6; bases outside the gene matches: 5. DNA for the CDR3: TGCGCCAGCAGCCAACCGGGACAGGGTTTCGAGCAGTACTTC. This translates into CASSQPGQGFEQYF.

This clonotype occurred a few times. CDR3 nucleotides: TGTGCCAGCAATCCTGGTCGGGGGTATACCGGGGAGCTGTTTTTT. This sequence encodes CASNPGRGYTGELFF. This chain joins TRBV11-2 and TRBJ2-2; TRBD2 might be the D (6 bases). Per germline, CDR1 SGHAT and CDR2 FQNNGV. The CDR3 loop spans 15 amino acids. V gave up 7 bases and J gave up 5 bases, with 17 bases separating them. Together with reference TRBV11-2 and TRBJ2-2, the CDR3 gives the full variable domain: EAGVAQSPRYKIIEKRQSVAFWCNPISGHATLYWYQQILGQGPKLLIQFQNNGVVDDSQLPKDRFSAERLKGVDSTLKIQPAKLEDSAVYLCASNPGRGYTGELFFGEGSRLTVL.

This clonotype was observed many times. V gene TRBV7-2 combines with J gene TRBJ2-7; D perhaps matches TRBD2 (5 bases). Germline V lookup: CDR1 SGHTA, CDR2 FQGNSA. The CDR3 totals 12 residues. V dropped 4 bases and J dropped 9 bases, with 13 bases sitting between them. CDR3 residues: CASSYARDGQYF. In DNA, the CDR3 is TGTGCCAGCAGCTACGCCCGGGATGGGCAGTACTTC.

This clonotype was seen repeatedly, ten times or more. The V call is TRBV7-2, the J call TRBJ2-2; the match to TRBD2 covers 8 bases. CDR1 SGHTA and CDR2 FQGNSA come from the germline V gene. Unmatched junction bases numbered 6, after V lost 0 bases and J lost 3 bases. The CDR3 is 17 residues long. This chain's CDR3 is CASSLARGGGYTGELFF. The CDR3 DNA reads TGTGCCAGCAGCTTAGCGCGGGGCGGGGGGTACACCGGGGAGCTGTTTTTT.

To note about this clonotype: Being one base from a much bigger clone, this may be a read error. The chain has TRBV6-8 and TRBJ1-1; TRBD1 is a possible D gene (5 bases). The germline gives CDR1 MNHGY, CDR2 SAAAGT. The V end was cut by 0 bases, the J end by 0 bases, with 14 bases between. The CDR3 runs to 17 residues. The CDR3 protein is CASSYSAGRWMNTEAFF. The CDR3 nucleotides are TGTGCCAGCAGTTACTCAGCAGGGCGGTGGATGAACACTGAAGCTTTCTTT.

This clonotype has a handful of counts. This chain connects TRBV19 to TRBJ2-2; no definite D call. V was shortened by 7 bases and J by 3 bases, with 6 bases between the two germline ends. CDR1 is LNHDA, CDR2 SQIVND, per germline (reference sequence). This CDR3 has 12 residues. The CDR3 region is CASKGDTGELFF. In DNA form, the CDR3 reads TGTGCCAGTAAAGGAGACACCGGGGAGCTGTTTTTT.

The rearrangement links TRBV7-2 to TRBJ2-3; D may be TRBD2 (5 bases). Germline V gene sequence: CDR1 SGHTA, CDR2 FQGNSA. The CDR3 spans 14 residues. V lost 4 bases, J lost 2 bases, and 10 bases lay in between. CDR3 nucleotide sequence: TGTGCCAGCAGCTCGGACTCGACCACAGATACGCAGTATTTT. Its translation: CASSSDSTTDTQYF.

This clonotype was seen once. The chain carries TRBV9 and TRBJ2-5; 8 bases fit TRBD1. The CDR3 runs to 14 residues. Unmatched junction bases numbered 4, after V lost 1 base and J lost 5 bases. From germline, CDR1 is SGDLS and CDR2 YYNGEE. The CDR3 sequence is CASSVRDRRETQYF. CDR3 nucleotides: TGTGCCAGCAGCGTAAGGGACAGGCGGGAGACCCAGTACTTC.

This clonotype is a singleton in its sample. At one of its ends the junction is not consistent with the germline gene, which may arise from a read error. The V call is TRBV7-8, the J call TRBJ2-7, with D perhaps matching TRBD1 (5 bases). The V gene's germline CDR1 is SGHVS and CDR2 FQNEAQ. The CDR3 spans 13 residues. DNA of the CDR3: TGTGCCAGCAGCCACGACAGACCCTACGAGCATTACTTC. It specifies CASSHDRPYEHYF.

The sample holds a few counts of this clonotype. This sequence joins TRBV20-1 and TRBJ2-3; no clear D. Between the trimmed V and J ends, which lost 0 bases and 5 bases, there was a span of 6 bases. The CDR3 runs 12 residues. Looked up from germline, CDR1 is DFQATT and CDR2 is SNEGSKA (reference sequence). The chain's CDR3 is CSARDFLDTQYF. In DNA, the CDR3 is TGCAGTGCTAGAGACTTCTTAGATACGCAGTATTTT.

With regard to this clonotype: This may stem from a read error, because a much larger clone lies one nucleotide away. V and J are TRBV12-3 or TRBV12-4 and TRBJ2-1; TRBD2 aligns across 11 bases. The CDR3 contains 16 residues. The V gene end was trimmed by 5 bases and the J gene end by 7 bases; junction bases not matched to a gene: 10. The CDR3 spells CASSLRASGGLNEQFF. The DNA for the CDR3 is TGTGCCAGCAGTCTCCGGGCTAGCGGGGGGCTTAATGAGCAGTTCTTC.

This clonotype was detected many times. V is TRBV19 and J is TRBJ2-1; weak D call: TRBD1 (6 bases). The CDR3 runs to 15 residues. The V and J ends lost 9 bases and 0 bases respectively, with 15 bases between them. The V gene's germline CDR1 is LNHDA and CDR2 SQIVND (reference sequence). The CDR3 sequence is CASKPDRSSYNEQFF. The CDR3 bases are TGTGCCAGCAAGCCTGACAGGAGCTCCTACAATGAGCAGTTCTTC.

The rearrangement uses TRBV7-9 and TRBJ1-4, with TRBD1 as a possible D gene (6 bases). The V and J ends lost 5 bases and 5 bases respectively, with 12 bases between them. CDR1 and CDR2 (germline): SEHNR, FQNEAQ (reference sequence). This CDR3 spans 14 amino acids. CDR3 nucleotide sequence: TGTGCCAGCAGCCCGGACAGCAGAAATGAAAAACTGTTTTTT. Protein sequence: CASSPDSRNEKLFF.

This clonotype was detected many times. The V and J genes are TRBV12-3 or TRBV12-4 and TRBJ2-1; 9 bases are shared with TRBD1. J gave up 1 base and V 6 bases, and 4 bases lay outside the gene matches. The CDR3 sequence is 15 residues long. DNA for the CDR3: TGTGCCAGCAGGCGCGGGACAGGGTCCTACAATGAGCAGTTCTTC. It specifies CASRRGTGSYNEQFF.

Many counts were recorded for this clonotype. The chain is built from TRBV7-2 and TRBJ2-3, with 10 bases matching TRBD2. J was trimmed by 5 bases and V by 1 base; bases with no gene match: 3. CDR1 and CDR2 (germline): SGHTA, FQGNSA. This CDR3 region has 15 residues. In nucleotides, the CDR3 is TGTGCCAGCAGCTTAGGGTCTAGCGGGAGAGATACGCAGTATTTT. This sequence encodes CASSLGSSGRDTQYF.

As concerns this clonotype: The conserved closing phenylalanine or tryptophan is absent in this CDR3, likely reflecting a read error. This sequence joins TRBV4-3 and TRBJ2-5; D remains unclear. V dropped 3 bases and J dropped 2 bases, with 13 bases sitting between them. CDR1 is LGHNA and CDR2 is YSLEER in the germline V gene. The CDR3 loop spans 15 amino acids. The CDR3 bases are TGCGCCAGCAGCCACGGCGAACAGACACAAGAGACCCAGTACTTA. This encodes CASSHGEQTQETQYL.

About this clonotype itself: A much larger clone is a single base away; this may be a read error. J is TRBJ1-1 and V is TRBV7-4; 7 nucleotides agree with TRBD1. In germline, CDR1 is SGHVT, CDR2 SQSDAQ. The CDR3 is 14 residues long. The CDR3 DNA is TGTGCCAGCGGCTTAGATCAGGGGGTCACTGAAGCTTTCTTT. Its protein is CASGLDQGVTEAFF.

This clonotype showed up just a few times. The chain recombines TRBV20-1 with TRBJ1-1; 7 nucleotides line up with TRBD1. The CDR3 contains 15 residues. Germline V CDR1 and CDR2: DFQATT, SNEGSKA (reference sequence). The V gene end was trimmed by 6 bases and the J gene end by 5 bases; junction bases not matched to a gene: 15. Here the CDR3 DNA reads TGCAGTGCCAGGAAGGGTCAGGCAGGGGGTACTGAAGCTTTCTTT. It encodes CSARKGQAGGTEAFF.

The chain combines TRBV15 with TRBJ1-1; 7 positions agree with TRBD1. The CDR3 spans 18 residues. The germline CDR1 and CDR2 sequences are LNHNV and YYDKDF (reference sequence). The V and J ends lost 4 bases and 1 base, in that order; junction bases with no gene match: 15. In DNA, the CDR3 is TGTGCCACCAGCATCCCGACAGGGAGTAGGGTGGAGAACACTGAAGCTTTCTTT. It encodes CATSIPTGSRVENTEAFF.

The sample holds many counts of this clonotype. The V and J genes are TRBV10-3 and TRBJ1-2; possibly TRBD1 for D (6 bases). V was pared by 0 bases and J by 4 bases, with 15 bases between. The CDR3 is 16 residues long. Germline values: CDR1 ENHRY, CDR2 SYGVKD. The CDR3 DNA reads TGTGCCATCAGTGAGTCCGGAGTCGACAGGACCTATGGCTACACCTTC. This sequence encodes CAISESGVDRTYGYTF.

The genes are TRBV29-1 and TRBJ2-2; tentatively, D is TRBD1 (6 bases). Trimming left V 6 bases short and J 1 base short, with 15 bases between. CDR1 and CDR2 (germline): SQVTM, ANQGSEA. The length of the CDR3 is 15 residues. CDR3 region: CSVETRGLNTGELFF. The CDR3 nucleotides read TGCAGCGTCGAGACCAGGGGCTTGAACACCGGGGAGCTGTTTTTT.

This clonotype has ten or more counts. The chain has TRBV7-2 and TRBJ2-2; D is perhaps TRBD1 or TRBD2 (5 bases each). Trimming pared 3 bases from V and 6 bases from J, leaving 20 bases between. This CDR3 spans 17 amino acids. Per the germline V gene, CDR1 is SGHTA and CDR2 is FQGNSA. CDR3 bases: TGTGCCAGCAGCTTGGACCTATGGGGGATGATCGCCGGGGAGCTGTTTTTT. Translating gives CASSLDLWGMIAGELFF. Together with reference TRBV7-2 and TRBJ2-2, the CDR3 gives the full variable domain: GAGVSQSPSNKVTEKGKDVELRCDPISGHTALYWYRQSLGQGLEFLIYFQGNSAPDKSGLPSDRFSAERTGGSVSTLTIQRTQQEDSAVYLCASSLDLWGMIAGELFFGEGSRLTVL.

This clonotype was observed at least ten times. V and J are TRBV7-2 and TRBJ2-1; 8 bases agree with TRBD2. Germline V lookup: CDR1 SGHTA, CDR2 FQGNSA. The CDR3 extends over 13 amino acids. Losses at the gene ends were 5 bases for V and 9 bases for J; bases not matched to a gene: 6. The CDR3 bases are TGTGCCAGCAGCCGCGGGGGGCGGGTTGAGCAGTTCTTC. It is translated as CASSRGGRVEQFF.

This clonotype was seen only a few times. The CDR3 loop reads CASSLEPSGNTEAFF. CDR3 nucleotide sequence: TGTGCCAGCAGCTTAGAACCTTCGGGGAACACTGAAGCTTTCTTT. This chain uses TRBV11-2 with TRBJ1-1; D is unresolved. The CDR3 contains 15 residues. The V end lost 0 bases, the J end lost 1 base, and 9 bases lay between the germline ends. CDR1 and CDR2 (germline): SGHAT, FQNNGV.

The chain employs TRBV27 and TRBJ2-7, with D possibly being TRBD1 (5 bases). This CDR3 spans 15 amino acids. Trimming shortened V by 6 bases and J by 2 bases, and 17 bases separated the two germline ends. Per the germline V gene, CDR1 is MNHEY and CDR2 is SMNVEV (reference sequence). The CDR3 is CASSHDSLGTYEQYF. DNA of the CDR3: TGTGCCAGCAGCCACGACAGCCTAGGGACCTACGAGCAGTACTTC.

This clonotype has a count of ten or more. The chain joins TRBV7-2 to TRBJ2-3, with 7 bases aligning to TRBD1. CDR1 is SGHTA, CDR2 FQGNSA, per germline. Losses at the gene ends were 0 bases for V and 6 bases for J; bases not matched to a gene: 9. The CDR3 covers 16 residues. The CDR3 region is CASSLAPGQRMDTQYF. Written as DNA, the CDR3 is TGTGCCAGCAGCTTAGCGCCGGGACAGCGTATGGATACGCAGTATTTT.

As to this clonotype: Without the conserved terminal phenylalanine or tryptophan, this CDR3 likely stems from a read error. The limits of the CDR3 on the DNA are not certain, so only TCRdb's listed CDR3 is given. The rearrangement joins TRBV7-2 to TRBJ2-1; TRBD1 is the table's D call and was not checked against the DNA. With termini counted, the CDR3 has 17 amino acids. The germline V gene has CDR1 SGHTA and CDR2 FQGNSA. The CDR3: CASSFTGAKGSYNEQLL.

The chain has TRBV20-1 and TRBJ2-3; TRBD2 aligns across 9 bases. Unmatched junction bases numbered 12, after V lost 0 bases and J lost 5 bases. This CDR3 has 17 residues. CDR1 and CDR2 (germline): DFQATT, SNEGSKA (reference sequence). The CDR3 sequence is CSARDRKRGATGDTQYF. Written as DNA, the CDR3 is TGCAGTGCTAGAGATCGGAAGCGGGGGGCCACCGGAGATACGCAGTATTTT.

The V and J genes are TRBV11-2 and TRBJ2-1; 7 positions agree with TRBD2. CDR3 length equals 16 residues. Per the germline V gene, CDR1 is SGHAT and CDR2 is FQNNGV. With 3 bases clipped from V and 9 bases from J, the junction kept 14 bases outside the gene matches. CDR3 nucleotides: TGTGCCAGCAGCTTGTGGGGAGGGAGTGGGGGAGCTGAGCAGTTCTTC. This translates into CASSLWGGSGGAEQFF.

Comment on this clonotype: A much larger clone differs by one base, so this may be a read error. The rearrangement joins TRBV11-2 to TRBJ2-5, with D possibly TRBD1 on 6 matching bases. In germline, CDR1 is SGHAT, CDR2 FQNNGV. With 5 bases removed from V and 14 bases from J, the gap between germline ends came to 21 bases. The length of the CDR3 is 13 residues. The CDR3 protein is CASSPLGDIDIYF. Written as DNA, the CDR3 is TGTGCCAGCAGCCCCCTTGGGGACATCGACATTTACTTC.

The J gene is TRBJ1-5, the V gene TRBV7-9; D is uncertain. Germline CDR1 and CDR2: SEHNR and FQNEAQ (reference sequence). This CDR3 has 15 amino acids. Trimming stripped 4 bases from V and 3 bases from J, with 13 bases between. The CDR3 DNA reads as TGTGCCAGCAGCTCGGGAAAATTGGTCAATCAGCCCCAGCATTTT. It encodes CASSSGKLVNQPQHF.